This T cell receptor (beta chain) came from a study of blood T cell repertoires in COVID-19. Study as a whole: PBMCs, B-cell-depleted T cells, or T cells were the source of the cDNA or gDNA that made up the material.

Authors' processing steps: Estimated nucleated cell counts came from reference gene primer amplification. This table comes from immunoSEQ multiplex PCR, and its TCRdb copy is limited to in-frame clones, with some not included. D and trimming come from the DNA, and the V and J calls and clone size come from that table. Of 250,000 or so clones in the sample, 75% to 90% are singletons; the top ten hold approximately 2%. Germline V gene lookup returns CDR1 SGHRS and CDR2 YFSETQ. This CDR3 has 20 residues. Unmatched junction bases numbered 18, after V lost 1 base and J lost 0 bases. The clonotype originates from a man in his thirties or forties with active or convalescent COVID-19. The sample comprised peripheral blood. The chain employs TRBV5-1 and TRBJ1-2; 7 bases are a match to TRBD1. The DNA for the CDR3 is TGCGCCAGCAGCTTGACAGGGGCCACAATCCGCGGCCCTTCTAACTATGGCTACACCTTC. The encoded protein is CASSLTGATIRGPSNYGYTF.